Described below is a single T cell receptor beta chain sequence and its context. The data were taken from a study of control samples from healthy donors and cancer patients. Profiling relied on immunoSEQ multiplex PCR, and the TCRdb table lists in-frame clones only, not all of them. The data show approximately 130,000 clones, around 86% seen once. The CDR3 covers 16 residues. Germline V CDR1 and CDR2: SQVTM, ANQGSEA. V lost 0 bases and J lost 1, with 13 bases in between. The chain is built from TRBV29-1 and TRBJ2-4, with D maybe TRBD2 (6 bases). This receptor was identified in a man in his forties in good health. Sequencing used blood. This chain's CDR3 is CSVEDVGRWAKNIQYF. The CDR3 DNA sequence: TGCAGCGTTGAAGATGTGGGGAGGTGGGCCAAAAACATTCAGTACTTC.